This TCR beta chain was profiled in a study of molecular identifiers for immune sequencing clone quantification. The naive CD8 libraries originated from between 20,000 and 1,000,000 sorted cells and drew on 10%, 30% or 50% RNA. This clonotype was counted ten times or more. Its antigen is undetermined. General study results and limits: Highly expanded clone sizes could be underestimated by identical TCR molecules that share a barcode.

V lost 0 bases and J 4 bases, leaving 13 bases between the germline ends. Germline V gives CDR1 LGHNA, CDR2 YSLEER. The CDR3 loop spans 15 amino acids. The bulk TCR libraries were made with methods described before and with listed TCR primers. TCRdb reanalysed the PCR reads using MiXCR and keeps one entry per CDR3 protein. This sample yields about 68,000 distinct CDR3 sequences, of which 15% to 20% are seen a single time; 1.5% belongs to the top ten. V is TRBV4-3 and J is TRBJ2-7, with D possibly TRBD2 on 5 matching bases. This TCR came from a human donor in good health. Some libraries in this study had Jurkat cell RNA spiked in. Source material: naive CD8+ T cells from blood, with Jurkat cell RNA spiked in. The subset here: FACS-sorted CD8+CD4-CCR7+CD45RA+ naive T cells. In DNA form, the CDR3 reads TGCGCCAGCAGCCAAGAACTCCGGGGATTATACGAGCAGTACTTC. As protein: CASSQELRGLYEQYF.